This TCR beta chain emerged from a study of monozygotic twins with inflammatory bowel disease. Study-level findings and limits: Healthy twins shared more clonotypes with others than IBD patients, most markedly active ones. Similarity of repertoires did not differ between concordant and discordant twins, possibly from limited power.

A word on this clonotype: Antigen specificity is unknown.

In eight separate reactions per sample, cDNA was generated. Reanalyzing the 5' RACE reads, TCRdb keeps one entry per CDR3 protein, without DNA. Its table lists some 330,000 distinct CDR3 sequences. Sequences were obtained from blood. The TCR was taken from a human donor with ulcerative colitis or Crohn's disease, or a healthy co-twin of an affected twin (not recorded which).

The CDR3 sequence is CASSSDRGSKYF. The rearrangement links TRBV7-2 to TRBJ2-3; TCRdb's D call of TRBD1 is untestable without DNA. This CDR3 is 12 amino acids long. Germline CDR1 and CDR2: SGHTA and FQGNSA.